Sequencing of this T cell receptor beta chain was carried out in a study of T cells after yellow fever vaccination. Whole-study results and caveats: Within FACS-sorted repertoires, abundant clonotypes contaminating from the bulk population could be present.

Trimming shortened V by 6 bases and J by 5 bases, and 10 bases separated the two germline ends. The CDR3 loop spans 12 amino acids. Per the germline V gene, CDR1 is DFQATT and CDR2 is SNEGSKA (reference sequence). TCRdb re-analysed the 5' RACE reads in MiXCR, keeping a single row per CDR3 protein. In the table there are nearly 550,000 distinct CDR3 sequences, approximately 21% of which are singletons. This clonotype was counted a few times. Its antigen is still unknown. The rearrangement joins TRBV20-1 to TRBJ2-2; D remains unclear. The specimen was PBMCs, collected 15 days after the yellow fever booster vaccination. The sequence was collected from a man aged 30 to 45 who received the YFV17D yellow fever vaccine. The CDR3 DNA reads as TGCAGTGCCCTCAAGGGAACCGGGGAGCTGTTTTTT. Protein: CSALKGTGELFF.